A selection of T cell receptor beta chains follows, all from one sample in a study of beta chain features in type 1 diabetes. TCRdb keeps only in-frame clones here, not all; method: immunoSEQ multiplex PCR. This table holds a few hundred thousand clones, about 23% found once. The specimen sequenced was naive CD4+ T cells from blood. These receptors originate from a woman in her 30s with type 1 diabetes. Each CDR3 is given with its conserved first and last residue. The order of the fields is clone size, J gene, V gene, D gene, CDR3 protein, CDR3 DNA. D genes are given only for firm matches. Size is omitted from some rows. Given values are once, few, many or a class for expanded clones.

size: .
J: TRBJ1-4
V: TRBV29-1
D: TRBD1
CDR3: CSATGTDNEKLFF
DNA: TGCAGTGCCACAGGGACAGATAATGAAAAACTGTTTTTT

size: .
J: TRBJ2-1
V: TRBV29-1
D: .
CDR3: CSVEDRHSRLNNEQFF
DNA: TGCAGCGTTGAAGACAGGCATAGTCGACTAAACAATGAGCAGTTCTTC

size: .
J: TRBJ2-5
V: TRBV5-4
D: TRBD1
CDR3: CASSLVGTGIVETQYF
DNA: TGTGCCAGCAGCTTGGTAGGGACAGGGATTGTGGAGACCCAGTACTTC

size: .
J: TRBJ2-1
V: TRBV15
D: .
CDR3: CATSRERQASYNEQFF
DNA: TGTGCCACCAGCAGAGAGAGACAGGCTTCCTACAATGAGCAGTTCTTC

size: .
J: TRBJ1-1
V: TRBV19
D: .
CDR3: CASSIGQGRRVTEAFF
DNA: TGTGCCAGTAGTATTGGGCAGGGGAGAAGGGTCACTGAAGCTTTCTTT

size: few
J: TRBJ1-1
V: TRBV5-4
D: .
CDR3: CASSPDQGLRSEAFF
DNA: TGTGCCAGCAGCCCGGATCAGGGGCTGCGGTCTGAAGCTTTCTTT

size: few
J: TRBJ1-2
V: TRBV9
D: .
CDR3: CASSVGSANYGYTF
DNA: TGTGCCAGCAGCGTAGGGTCAGCTAACTATGGCTACACCTTC

size: few
J: TRBJ2-3
V: TRBV5-1
D: .
CDR3: CASSLVGVQSDTQYF
DNA: TGCGCCAGCAGCTTGGTGGGCGTTCAAAGCGATACGCAGTATTTT

size: .
J: TRBJ2-5
V: TRBV10-3
D: .
CDR3: CATSRGETQYF
DNA: TGTGCCACATCGAGGGGGGAGACCCAGTACTTC

size: few
J: TRBJ2-1
V: TRBV29-1
D: TRBD1
CDR3: CSVTAWDRLDEQFF
DNA: TGCAGCGTAACTGCGTGGGACAGGCTAGATGAGCAGTTCTTC

size: .
J: TRBJ1-1
V: TRBV2
D: .
CDR3: CASSRQVRVTEAFF
DNA: TGTGCCAGCAGTCGTCAGGTGAGGGTCACTGAAGCTTTCTTT

size: few
J: TRBJ1-5
V: TRBV15
D: .
CDR3: CATSRAYNQPQHF
DNA: TGTGCCACCAGCAGAGCTTACAATCAGCCCCAGCATTTT

size: .
J: TRBJ1-2
V: TRBV28
D: TRBD1
CDR3: CASSSPTGGIGYGYTF
DNA: TGTGCCAGCAGTTCTCCGACAGGGGGCATTGGCTATGGCTACACCTTC

size: .
J: TRBJ1-2
V: TRBV18
D: TRBD1
CDR3: CASSPQGDHTGTDGYTF
DNA: TGTGCCAGCTCACCTCAGGGGGATCATACAGGGACGGATGGCTACACCTTC

size: .
J: TRBJ2-2
V: TRBV29-1
D: .
CDR3: CSVVGLGGTGELFF
DNA: TGCAGCGTGGTAGGGTTGGGGGGCACCGGGGAGCTGTTTTTT

size: few
J: TRBJ2-2
V: TRBV4-1
D: .
CDR3: CASSQGWPDLGELFF
DNA: TGCGCCAGCAGCCAAGGTTGGCCCGATCTTGGGGAGCTGTTTTTT

size: .
J: TRBJ2-5
V: TRBV6-5
D: .
CDR3: CASTETGQETQYF
DNA: TGTGCCAGCACGGAGACTGGACAAGAGACCCAGTACTTC

size: .
J: TRBJ2-1
V: TRBV5-4
D: .
CDR3: CASSSKGTLGLNEQFF
DNA: TGTGCCAGCAGCTCTAAGGGGACTTTAGGTCTCAATGAGCAGTTCTTC

size: .
J: TRBJ2-1
V: TRBV4-2
D: TRBD2
CDR3: CASSQDGAGGWDEQFF
DNA: TGTGCCAGCAGCCAAGATGGGGCGGGAGGTTGGGATGAGCAGTTCTTC

size: .
J: TRBJ1-2
V: TRBV29-1
D: TRBD1
CDR3: CSVEKGTGPYGYTF
DNA: TGCAGCGTTGAGAAGGGGACAGGGCCTTACGGCTACACCTTC

size: .
J: TRBJ2-4
V: TRBV18
D: TRBD1
CDR3: CASSPLGQWDIQYF
DNA: TGTGCCAGCTCCCCATTGGGACAGTGGGACATTCAGTACTTC

size: few
J: TRBJ2-1
V: TRBV14
D: TRBD2
CDR3: CASSSHSGRVRGEQFF
DNA: TGTGCCAGCAGCTCCCATAGCGGGAGGGTACGAGGAGAGCAGTTCTTC

size: few
J: TRBJ1-2
V: TRBV25-1
D: .
CDR3: CASRGDSYGYTF
DNA: TGTGCCAGCAGAGGGGACTCCTATGGCTACACCTTC

size: few
J: TRBJ1-2
V: TRBV29-1
D: .
CDR3: CSVDRQANYGYTF
DNA: TGCAGCGTTGACCGACAGGCTAACTATGGCTACACCTTC

size: .
J: TRBJ1-1
V: TRBV6-4
D: .
CDR3: CASSDSPGLSEAFF
DNA: TGTGCCAGCAGTGACTCTCCAGGGCTGAGTGAAGCTTTCTTT

size: few
J: TRBJ2-7
V: TRBV6-5
D: .
CDR3: CASSYSTNRAYEQYF
DNA: TGTGCCAGCAGTTACTCGACTAACAGGGCCTACGAGCAGTACTTC

size: .
J: TRBJ2-1
V: TRBV30
D: TRBD2
CDR3: CAWSARLLAGGNNEQFF
DNA: TGTGCCTGGAGTGCCCGCCTCTTAGCGGGAGGGAACAATGAGCAGTTCTTC

size: .
J: TRBJ1-2
V: TRBV30
D: TRBD1
CDR3: CAWEGQGINYGYTF
DNA: TGTGCCTGGGAGGGACAGGGAATTAACTATGGCTACACCTTC

size: few
J: TRBJ2-7
V: TRBV28
D: .
CDR3: CATRGAGEQYF
DNA: TGTGCCACCCGGGGAGCGGGTGAGCAGTACTTC

size: .
J: TRBJ1-1
V: TRBV7-3
D: .
CDR3: CASSLTVGTEAFF
DNA: TGTGCCAGCAGCTTAACGGTCGGCACTGAAGCTTTCTTT

size: few
J: TRBJ2-7
V: TRBV7-9
D: .
CDR3: CASGRQEQYF
DNA: TGTGCCAGCGGGAGACAAGAGCAGTACTTC

size: .
J: TRBJ2-7
V: TRBV5-1
D: TRBD1
CDR3: CASSLGQGNREQYF
DNA: TGCGCCAGCAGCCTGGGACAGGGGAATAGGGAGCAGTACTTC

size: few
J: TRBJ2-2
V: TRBV10-3
D: .
CDR3: CAIRRGPGELFF
DNA: TGTGCCATCAGACGAGGCCCCGGGGAGCTGTTTTTT